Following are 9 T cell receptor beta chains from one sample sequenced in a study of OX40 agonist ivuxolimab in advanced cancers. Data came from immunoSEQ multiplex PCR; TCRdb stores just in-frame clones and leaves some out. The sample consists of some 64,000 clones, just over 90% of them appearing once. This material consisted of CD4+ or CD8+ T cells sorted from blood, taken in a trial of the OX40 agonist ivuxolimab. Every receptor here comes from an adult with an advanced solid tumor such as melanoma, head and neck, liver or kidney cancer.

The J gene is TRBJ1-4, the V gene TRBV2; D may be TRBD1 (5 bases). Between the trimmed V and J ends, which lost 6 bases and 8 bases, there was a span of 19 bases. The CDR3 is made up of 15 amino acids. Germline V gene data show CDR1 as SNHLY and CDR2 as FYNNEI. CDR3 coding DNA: TGTGCCAGCAGCGATCTCCGGGGGGGGGACGAAAAACTGTTTTTT. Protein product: CASSDLRGGDEKLFF.

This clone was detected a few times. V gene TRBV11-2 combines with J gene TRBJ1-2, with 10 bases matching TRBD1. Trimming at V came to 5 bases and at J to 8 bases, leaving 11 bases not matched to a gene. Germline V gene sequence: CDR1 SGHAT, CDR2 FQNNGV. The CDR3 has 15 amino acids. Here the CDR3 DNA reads TGTGCCAGCAGCAAAGACCGGGACAGGGGTATAGGCTACACCTTC. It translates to CASSKDRDRGIGYTF.

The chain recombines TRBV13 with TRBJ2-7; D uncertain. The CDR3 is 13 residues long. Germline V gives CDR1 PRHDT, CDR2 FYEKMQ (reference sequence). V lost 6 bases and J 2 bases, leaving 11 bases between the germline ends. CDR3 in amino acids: CASSPDTAYEQYF. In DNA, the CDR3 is TGTGCCAGCAGTCCCGACACAGCCTACGAGCAGTACTTC.

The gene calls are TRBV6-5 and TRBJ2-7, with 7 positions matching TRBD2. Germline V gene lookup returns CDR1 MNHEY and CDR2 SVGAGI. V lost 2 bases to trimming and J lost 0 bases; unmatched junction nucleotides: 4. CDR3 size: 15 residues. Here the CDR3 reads CASSYGLAASYEQYF. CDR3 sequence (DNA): TGTGCCAGCAGTTACGGCCTAGCGGCCTCCTACGAGCAGTACTTC.

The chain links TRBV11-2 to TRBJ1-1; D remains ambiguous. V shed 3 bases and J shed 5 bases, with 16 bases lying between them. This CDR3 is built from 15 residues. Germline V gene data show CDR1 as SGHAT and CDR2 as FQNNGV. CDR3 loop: CASSFYPHNLTEAFF. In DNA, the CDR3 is TGTGCCAGCAGCTTTTACCCACATAATTTAACTGAAGCTTTCTTT.

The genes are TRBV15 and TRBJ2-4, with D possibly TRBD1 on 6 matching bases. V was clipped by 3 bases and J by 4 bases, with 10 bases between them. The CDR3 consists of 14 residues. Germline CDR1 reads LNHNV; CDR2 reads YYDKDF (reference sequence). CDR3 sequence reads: CATSRSQGKNIQYF. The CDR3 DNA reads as TGTGCCACCAGCAGGTCACAGGGAAAAAACATTCAGTACTTC. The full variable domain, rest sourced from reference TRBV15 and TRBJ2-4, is DAMVIQNPRYQVTQFGKPVTLSCSQTLNHNVMYWYQQKSSQAPKLLFHYYDKDFNNEADTPDNFQSRRPNTSFCFLDIRSPGLGDTAMYLCATSRSQGKNIQYFGAGTRLSVL.

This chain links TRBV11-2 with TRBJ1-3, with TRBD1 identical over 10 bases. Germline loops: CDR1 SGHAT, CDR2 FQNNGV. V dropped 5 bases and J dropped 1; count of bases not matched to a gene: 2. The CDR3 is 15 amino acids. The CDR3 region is CASSLGQGSGNTIYF. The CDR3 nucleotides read TGTGCCAGCAGCCTGGGACAGGGGTCTGGAAACACCATATATTTT.

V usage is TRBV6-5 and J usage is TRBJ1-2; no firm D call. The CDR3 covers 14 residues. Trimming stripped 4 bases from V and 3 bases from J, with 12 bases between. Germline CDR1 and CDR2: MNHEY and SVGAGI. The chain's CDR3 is CASSFGLRDYGYTF. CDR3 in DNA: TGTGCCAGCAGTTTCGGACTAAGAGACTATGGCTACACCTTC.

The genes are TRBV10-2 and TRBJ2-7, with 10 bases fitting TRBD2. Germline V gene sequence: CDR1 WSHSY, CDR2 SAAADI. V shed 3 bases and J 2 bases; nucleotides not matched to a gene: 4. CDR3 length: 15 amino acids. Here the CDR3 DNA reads TGCGCCAGCAGTGAACCTAGCGGGGGCCCCTACGAGCAGTACTTC. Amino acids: CASSEPSGGPYEQYF.